Listed below are T cell receptor beta chains from one sample, sequenced in a study of T cell responses to AZD1222 COVID-19 vaccine. TCRdb keeps only in-frame clones here, not all; method: immunoSEQ multiplex PCR. The sample lists over 65,000 clones, 92% seen once, with 6% to 8.5% in the top ten. Specimen: peripheral blood, collected on day 0 of MenACWY control vaccination. These receptors were collected from an adult in good health. CDR3s include the opening cysteine and the closing phenylalanine or tryptophan. Fields, in order: CDR3 DNA, CDR3 protein, clone size, V gene, J gene, D gene. D genes are given only for firm matches. Clone size is stated in some rows and not others, as once, few, many or a class when expanded.

CDR3 DNA: TGTGCCAGCAGTGAAGGGAGAGGTGGCCATGGCTACACCTTC
CDR3 protein: CASSEGRGGHGYTF
clone size: -
V gene: TRBV2
J gene: TRBJ1-2
D gene: -

CDR3 DNA: TGCGCCAGCAGCTTACAGGGGCCAGGTGGAAACACCATATATTTT
CDR3 protein: CASSLQGPGGNTIYF
clone size: -
V gene: TRBV5-1
J gene: TRBJ1-3
D gene: TRBD1

CDR3 DNA: TGCGCCAGCAGCCAAGAGGATTCCACTGAAGCTTTCTTT
CDR3 protein: CASSQEDSTEAFF
clone size: -
V gene: TRBV4-3
J gene: TRBJ1-1
D gene: -

CDR3 DNA: TGTGCCAGCAGTGCCCCGACCGCAACTAATGAAAAACTGTTTTTT
CDR3 protein: CASSAPTATNEKLFF
clone size: once
V gene: TRBV28
J gene: TRBJ1-4
D gene: -

CDR3 DNA: TGTGCCAGCAGCTTGACGTCGACCGACGATTCACCCCTCCACTTT
CDR3 protein: CASSLTSTDDSPLHF
clone size: -
V gene: TRBV5-4
J gene: TRBJ1-6
D gene: -

CDR3 DNA: TGTGCCAGCTCACCTACAGGGGGCGGATCATTCGGTGAGCAGTTCTTC
CDR3 protein: CASSPTGGGSFGEQFF
clone size: -
V gene: TRBV18
J gene: TRBJ2-1
D gene: TRBD1

CDR3 DNA: TGCGCCAGCAGTGAGTTGGAGACCCAGTACTTC
CDR3 protein: CASSELETQYF
clone size: once
V gene: TRBV10-2
J gene: TRBJ2-5
D gene: -

CDR3 DNA: TGTGCCAGCAGCCAGACCTTAATGGTAGGGTACGGCAAAAACATTCAGTACTTC
CDR3 protein: CASSQTLMVGYGKNIQYF
clone size: -
V gene: TRBV27
J gene: TRBJ2-4
D gene: -

CDR3 DNA: TGTGCCTGGAGTATTCCGGGGAACACTGAAGCTTTCTTT
CDR3 protein: CAWSIPGNTEAFF
clone size: -
V gene: TRBV30
J gene: TRBJ1-1
D gene: -

CDR3 DNA: TGTGCCAGTAGGGGGACAGTCAACACTGAAGCTTTCTTT
CDR3 protein: CASRGTVNTEAFF
clone size: -
V gene: TRBV19
J gene: TRBJ1-1
D gene: TRBD1

CDR3 DNA: TGTGCCAGCAGTTACTCTGCAGGGCGTTCCCAGCCCCAGCATTTT
CDR3 protein: CASSYSAGRSQPQHF
clone size: -
V gene: TRBV6-2/TRBV6-3
J gene: TRBJ1-5
D gene: -

CDR3 DNA: TGTGCCTGGAGATCCGGTCGGGTCCAGACGTCCGGAAACACCATATATTTT
CDR3 protein: CAWRSGRVQTSGNTIYF
clone size: -
V gene: TRBV30
J gene: TRBJ1-3
D gene: -

CDR3 DNA: TGCGCCAGCAGCCCCGTCGAAGGCTCCTATAATTCACCCCTCCACTTT
CDR3 protein: CASSPVEGSYNSPLHF
clone size: -
V gene: TRBV5-1
J gene: TRBJ1-6
D gene: -

CDR3 DNA: TGTGCCAGCAGTGAACATATAGGAGCGAACTATGGCTACACCTTC
CDR3 protein: CASSEHIGANYGYTF
clone size: -
V gene: TRBV25-1
J gene: TRBJ1-2
D gene: -

CDR3 DNA: TGTGCCAGCAGCCCAGGGGTTTCACCCCTCCACTTT
CDR3 protein: CASSPGVSPLHF
clone size: -
V gene: TRBV5-8
J gene: TRBJ1-6
D gene: -

CDR3 DNA: TGCGCCAGCAGCTTGAACTCCAGGGTCCCCGGGGAGCTGTTTTTT
CDR3 protein: CASSLNSRVPGELFF
clone size: once
V gene: TRBV5-1
J gene: TRBJ2-2
D gene: -

CDR3 DNA: TGTGCCAGTAGTCCCGGGACAGGGACCCTCTCCTACGAGCAGTACTTC
CDR3 protein: CASSPGTGTLSYEQYF
clone size: -
V gene: TRBV19
J gene: TRBJ2-7
D gene: TRBD1

CDR3 DNA: TGTGCCAGCAGTTACTCAACAGGGGCGATCACCGGGGAGCTGTTTTTT
CDR3 protein: CASSYSTGAITGELFF
clone size: -
V gene: TRBV6-6
J gene: TRBJ2-2
D gene: TRBD1

CDR3 DNA: TGTGCCGGGGGCCGGAGCGGGATACTCTACAATGAGCAGTTCTTC
CDR3 protein: CAGGRSGILYNEQFF
clone size: once
V gene: TRBV5-6
J gene: TRBJ2-1
D gene: -

CDR3 DNA: TGTGCCAGTAGTATAGAGGAGGGAGTCGGGCCAGATACGCAGTATTTT
CDR3 protein: CASSIEEGVGPDTQYF
clone size: -
V gene: TRBV19
J gene: TRBJ2-3
D gene: -

CDR3 DNA: TGTGCCAGCAGTCTCTCCGGTGCGCAGCCCCAGCATTTT
CDR3 protein: CASSLSGAQPQHF
clone size: -
V gene: TRBV27
J gene: TRBJ1-5
D gene: -

CDR3 DNA: TGCGCCAGCAGCCTCTCCATTTCGGGGCCCCAGCATTTT
CDR3 protein: CASSLSISGPQHF
clone size: -
V gene: TRBV4-3
J gene: TRBJ1-5
D gene: -

CDR3 DNA: TGTGCCAGCAGGGGACTAGCGGGGACCAAGCAGTACTTC
CDR3 protein: CASRGLAGTKQYF
clone size: -
V gene: TRBV2
J gene: TRBJ2-7
D gene: TRBD2

CDR3 DNA: TGTGCCAGTAGTATAGAGACGAATTCACCCCTCCACTTT
CDR3 protein: CASSIETNSPLHF
clone size: -
V gene: TRBV19
J gene: TRBJ1-6
D gene: -

CDR3 DNA: TGTGCCAGCAGTTTGTCGACGACAGGGGATCAGCCCCAGCATTTT
CDR3 protein: CASSLSTTGDQPQHF
clone size: -
V gene: TRBV28
J gene: TRBJ1-5
D gene: TRBD1

CDR3 DNA: TGTGCCTGGGGGATGGGAGCAGGGAACGAGCAGTACTTC
CDR3 protein: CAWGMGAGNEQYF
clone size: -
V gene: TRBV30
J gene: TRBJ2-7
D gene: -

CDR3 DNA: TGTGCCAGCAGCCTAAATATCGGTGCCTACGAGCAGTACTTC
CDR3 protein: CASSLNIGAYEQYF
clone size: -
V gene: TRBV7-2
J gene: TRBJ2-7
D gene: -

CDR3 DNA: TGTGCCAGCATCCAAACCGGGAGGGAAGCTTTCTTT
CDR3 protein: CASIQTGREAFF
clone size: -
V gene: TRBV28
J gene: TRBJ1-1
D gene: -

CDR3 DNA: TGTGCCAGCAGCGAATCGGACGGGAATGGGTATACGCAGTATTTT
CDR3 protein: CASSESDGNGYTQYF
clone size: -
V gene: TRBV9
J gene: TRBJ2-3
D gene: -

CDR3 DNA: TGTGCCAGCAGTCCCCTGAACTTGGGGGAGTGGAGCAAAAACATTCAGTACTTC
CDR3 protein: CASSPLNLGEWSKNIQYF
clone size: -
V gene: TRBV27
J gene: TRBJ2-4
D gene: -

CDR3 DNA: TGTGCCAGCAGCGTCGGAGGGTGGGGGCAAGAGACCCAGTACTTC
CDR3 protein: CASSVGGWGQETQYF
clone size: once
V gene: TRBV9
J gene: TRBJ2-5
D gene: -

CDR3 DNA: TGCAGCGCCTTGCCGACAGAAGACTATGGCTACACCTTC
CDR3 protein: CSALPTEDYGYTF
clone size: -
V gene: TRBV29-1
J gene: TRBJ1-2
D gene: -

CDR3 DNA: TGCGCCAGCAGCCAAGATCCGATTCGGAGCTCCTACAATGAGCAGTTCTTC
CDR3 protein: CASSQDPIRSSYNEQFF
clone size: -
V gene: TRBV4-3
J gene: TRBJ2-1
D gene: -

CDR3 DNA: TGTGCCAGCAGTTTCGGGGGGAACACTGAAGCTTTCTTT
CDR3 protein: CASSFGGNTEAFF
clone size: -
V gene: TRBV12-3/TRBV12-4
J gene: TRBJ1-1
D gene: -

CDR3 DNA: TGTGCCAGCAGCTTGGGCCCCGGTTACTACGAGCAGTACTTC
CDR3 protein: CASSLGPGYYEQYF
clone size: few
V gene: TRBV7-8
J gene: TRBJ2-7
D gene: -

CDR3 DNA: TGTGCCAGCAGCCGGGGGGCGGCCTACGAGCAGTACTTC
CDR3 protein: CASSRGAAYEQYF
clone size: large
V gene: TRBV7-6
J gene: TRBJ2-7
D gene: -

CDR3 DNA: TGTGCCAGCAGCTTGGTGGTGGATAGACAGGGGGCGAATTCACCCCTCCACTTT
CDR3 protein: CASSLVVDRQGANSPLHF
clone size: -
V gene: TRBV5-6
J gene: TRBJ1-6
D gene: TRBD1

CDR3 DNA: TGTGCCAGCTCACAACAGGGGGGGTCCTCCGGCTATGGCTACACCTTC
CDR3 protein: CASSQQGGSSGYGYTF
clone size: -
V gene: TRBV18
J gene: TRBJ1-2
D gene: TRBD1

CDR3 DNA: TGTGCCAGCAGCGTAGGAGCGGGGGACACCGGGGAGCTGTTTTTT
CDR3 protein: CASSVGAGDTGELFF
clone size: once
V gene: TRBV9
J gene: TRBJ2-2
D gene: TRBD2

CDR3 DNA: TGTGCCAGCAGCCCGGGGAGACAGGAGCTTAACACCGGGGAGCTGTTTTTT
CDR3 protein: CASSPGRQELNTGELFF
clone size: -
V gene: TRBV5-4
J gene: TRBJ2-2
D gene: -

CDR3 DNA: TGTGCCAGCAGCGGGACAGGCACAGATACGCAGTATTTT
CDR3 protein: CASSGTGTDTQYF
clone size: -
V gene: TRBV9
J gene: TRBJ2-3
D gene: -

CDR3 DNA: TGTGCCAGTGCAATGGGGGCGGGAAACACCATATATTTT
CDR3 protein: CASAMGAGNTIYF
clone size: -
V gene: TRBV12-3/TRBV12-4
J gene: TRBJ1-3
D gene: -

CDR3 DNA: TGCAGCGTTGTTTACGGGGGGGAATACAATGAGCAGTTCTTC
CDR3 protein: CSVVYGGEYNEQFF
clone size: -
V gene: TRBV29-1
J gene: TRBJ2-1
D gene: TRBD2

CDR3 DNA: TGTGCCAGCAGCGAACAGGGGTCTGGAAACACCATATATTTT
CDR3 protein: CASSEQGSGNTIYF
clone size: once
V gene: TRBV7-2
J gene: TRBJ1-3
D gene: TRBD1

CDR3 DNA: TGTGCCACCAGTGGACAGGGGGCGGACACTGAAGCTTTCTTT
CDR3 protein: CATSGQGADTEAFF
clone size: -
V gene: TRBV24-1
J gene: TRBJ1-1
D gene: TRBD1

CDR3 DNA: TGTGCCAGCAGCTCTACAGGGATTCTCTCCTATAATTCACCCCTCCACTTT
CDR3 protein: CASSSTGILSYNSPLHF
clone size: once
V gene: TRBV7-9
J gene: TRBJ1-6
D gene: -

CDR3 DNA: TGCGCCAGCAGGGACAGGTTTGAAAAACTGTTTTTT
CDR3 protein: CASRDRFEKLFF
clone size: -
V gene: TRBV5-1
J gene: TRBJ1-4
D gene: TRBD1

CDR3 DNA: TGTGCCAGCAGTGGGGGCCAGGGGTTCCTTCACTCTAATGAAAAACTGTTTTTT
CDR3 protein: CASSGGQGFLHSNEKLFF
clone size: once
V gene: TRBV6-1
J gene: TRBJ1-4
D gene: -

CDR3 DNA: TGTGCCAGTAAGAGGACGAGGGATGCAGGGGAGCTGTTTTTT
CDR3 protein: CASKRTRDAGELFF
clone size: -
V gene: TRBV19
J gene: TRBJ2-2
D gene: -